This is a list of T cell receptor beta chains from one sample in a study of shared clonotypes between healthy human individuals. TCRdb's table, derived via immunoSEQ multiplex PCR, lists solely in-frame clones and lacks some. The sample records some 1.4 million clones, around 97% being singletons. Sequencing was performed on naive CD4+ T cells sorted from blood. The source of these receptors is a man aged 25 to 40 in good health. Both conserved end residues are part of each CDR3.

v_call	j_call	cdr3_aa
TRBV19	TRBJ1-4	CASSMGTTNEKLFF
TRBV11-3	TRBJ2-1	CASSSRRGNEQFF
TRBV2	TRBJ2-5	CASGRRRGQETQYF
TRBV5-4	TRBJ2-1	CASSYRGRAYNEQFF
TRBV11-2	TRBJ2-7	CASSLVQGLAGSSYEQYF
TRBV10-2	TRBJ2-3	CASSERQHSTDTQYF
TRBV6-1	TRBJ1-5	CASSEYAGQPQHF
TRBV2	TRBJ1-4	CASSARQGNEKLFF
TRBV28	TRBJ2-1	CASSSPGSHNEQFF
TRBV28	TRBJ2-3	CASRPMRGGVSTDTQYF
TRBV5-6	TRBJ2-1	CASSLSRRNEQFF
TRBV28	TRBJ2-7	CASRRGSYEQYF
TRBV9	TRBJ1-3	CASSAGSVSSGNTIYF
TRBV19	TRBJ1-3	CASSTDRFSGNTIYF
TRBV11-2	TRBJ2-2	CASARGGGASGELFF
TRBV7-7	TRBJ2-1	CASSPDRGLYNEQFF
TRBV29-1	TRBJ2-7	CSVGSATYEQYF